These T cell receptor beta chains were read from a single sample in a study of blood T cell repertoires in COVID-19. Repertoires were generated with immunoSEQ multiplex PCR, while TCRdb's copy carries only in-frame clones and drops some. The repertoire holds over 200,000 clones, with less than 90% as singletons. The sample comprised PBMCs or T cells enriched from blood (not recorded which). The receptors were gathered from a woman aged 45 to 65 in a cohort exposed to, infected with or recovered from COVID-19 (not recorded which). Each CDR3 is given with its conserved first and last residue. The D gene is left open where the match is weak. Size is omitted from some rows. Given values are once, few, many or a class for expanded clones.

>TRBV3-1/TRBV3-2|TRBD1|-|TRBJ1-1
CASSPTHRGGTEAFF
TGTGCCAGCAGCCCGACGCACAGGGGGGGCACTGAAGCTTTCTTT
>TRBV27|TRBD1|-|TRBJ1-6
CASRDRVDNSPLHF
TGTGCCAGCCGCGACAGGGTTGATAATTCACCCCTCCACTTT
>TRBV7-8|TRBD2|once|TRBJ2-1
CASSILRTSSNEQFF
TGTGCCAGCAGCATACTCAGGACTAGTAGCAATGAGCAGTTCTTC
>TRBV19|-|-|TRBJ1-1
CASSIRGATEAFF
TGTGCCAGTAGTATCCGTGGAGCCACTGAAGCTTTCTTT
>TRBV3-1/TRBV3-2|-|-|TRBJ2-2
CASSPGLAGELFF
TGTGCCAGCAGCCCAGGGTTAGCCGGGGAGCTGTTTTTT
>TRBV5-8|-|-|TRBJ1-1
CASSTFPRRVTEAFF
TGTGCCAGCAGCACCTTCCCCCGCAGGGTCACTGAAGCTTTCTTT
>TRBV6-2/TRBV6-3|-|-|TRBJ2-3
CASSYSTLDYTTTDTQYF
TGTGCCAGCAGTTACTCGACCCTGGACTATACCACCACAGATACGCAGTATTTT
>TRBV25-1|TRBD2|-|TRBJ2-3
CASSEYKSGGGWDTQYF
TGTGCCAGCAGTGAATATAAGAGCGGGGGAGGATGGGATACGCAGTATTTT
>TRBV30|-|-|TRBJ2-3
CAWSPATGADTQYF
TGTGCCTGGAGTCCAGCGACAGGCGCAGATACGCAGTATTTT
>TRBV7-3|-|-|TRBJ2-1
CASSLNPSRNEQFF
TGTGCCAGCAGCTTAAACCCTAGCCGCAATGAGCAGTTCTTC
>TRBV7-2|-|many|TRBJ2-2
CASSSRQGGTGELFF
TGTGCCAGCAGCTCGAGACAGGGAGGCACCGGGGAGCTGTTTTTT
>TRBV5-6|-|once|TRBJ1-3
CASSPQRGGNTIYF
TGTGCCAGCAGCCCCCAGAGAGGTGGAAACACCATATATTTT
>TRBV5-1|TRBD1|-|TRBJ2-1
CASSPGTGGNYNEQFF
TGCGCCAGCAGCCCGGGGACAGGGGGCAATTACAATGAGCAGTTCTTC
>TRBV5-1|TRBD1|-|TRBJ1-3
CASSFGSGGTGNTIYF
TGCGCCAGCAGCTTTGGTTCAGGGGGGACTGGAAACACCATATATTTT
>TRBV28|TRBD1|-|TRBJ1-3
CASSPTGGQNTIYF
TGTGCCAGCAGCCCGACAGGGGGCCAGAACACCATATATTTT
>TRBV19|-|-|TRBJ2-7
CASSGGQSWGGEQYF
TGTGCCAGTAGTGGAGGACAGAGTTGGGGAGGGGAGCAGTACTTC
>TRBV27|-|-|TRBJ2-5
CASSRQGWAATQYF
TGTGCCAGCAGTCGTCAGGGGTGGGCGGCTACCCAGTACTTC
>TRBV5-1|-|-|TRBJ1-3
CASSLGQSGNTIYF
TGCGCCAGCAGCTTGGGGCAGTCTGGAAACACCATATATTTT
>TRBV5-6|TRBD1|once|TRBJ1-6
CASSLGQGNSPLHF
TGTGCCAGCAGCTTGGGACAGGGTAATTCACCCCTCCACTTT
>TRBV19|-|-|TRBJ1-2
CASRYGGPNYGYTF
TGTGCCAGTAGATACGGGGGACCGAACTATGGCTACACCTTC
>TRBV29-1|TRBD1|-|TRBJ2-2
CSVRDRNMNTGELFF
TGCAGCGTCAGGGACAGGAACATGAACACCGGGGAGCTGTTTTTT
>TRBV7-9|-|-|TRBJ1-2
CASSLEERFGYTF
TGTGCCAGCAGCTTAGAAGAGCGATTTGGCTACACCTTC
>TRBV5-1|-|-|TRBJ1-1
CASSLSGVDEAFF
TGCGCCAGCAGCTTGTCAGGGGTAGATGAAGCTTTCTTT
>TRBV5-1|TRBD1|-|TRBJ1-4
CASSLGTGKVGDEKLFF
TGCGCCAGCAGCTTGGGGACAGGGAAAGTGGGGGATGAAAAACTGTTTTTT
>TRBV10-3|TRBD2|-|TRBJ2-5
CAISEGLAGKETQYF
TGTGCCATCAGTGAGGGTTTAGCGGGAAAAGAGACCCAGTACTTC
>TRBV5-1|-|-|TRBJ2-1
CASSLDRVNEQFF
TGCGCCAGCAGCTTGGACAGGGTCAATGAGCAGTTCTTC
>TRBV5-1|TRBD1|-|TRBJ2-1
CASSFGGTGTGYNEQFF
TGCGCCAGCAGCTTTGGGGGGACCGGGACAGGGTACAATGAGCAGTTCTTC
>TRBV14|-|few|TRBJ1-1
CASSQDYGRPNTEAFF
TGTGCCAGCAGCCAAGATTACGGCAGGCCCAACACTGAAGCTTTCTTT
>TRBV5-1|-|-|TRBJ1-1
CASSLGGTLTEAFF
TGCGCCAGCAGCTTGGGAGGGACACTCACTGAAGCTTTCTTT
>TRBV20-1|TRBD1|-|TRBJ2-7
CSASRTDRGIYEQYF
TGCAGTGCTAGTCGAACGGACAGGGGAATTTACGAGCAGTACTTC
>TRBV19|TRBD2|-|TRBJ2-5
CASSILTSGKETQYF
TGTGCCAGTAGTATTTTAACTAGCGGGAAAGAGACCCAGTACTTC
>TRBV28|-|-|TRBJ1-2
CASSTLAGGAGYTF
TGTGCCAGCAGTACCCTCGCTGGAGGGGCTGGCTACACCTTC
>TRBV10-3|-|-|TRBJ1-5
CAISEYDIKMPQHF
TGTGCCATCAGTGAGTATGACATAAAAATGCCCCAGCATTTT
>TRBV6-1|-|-|TRBJ2-5
CASRRQTQETQYF
TGTGCCAGCAGAAGACAGACCCAAGAGACCCAGTACTTC
>TRBV9|-|-|TRBJ2-5
CASSPGPRVGETQYF
TGTGCCAGCAGCCCCGGGCCGAGGGTCGGGGAGACCCAGTACTTC
>TRBV6-5|TRBD2|-|TRBJ2-1
CASSTAGLAGNEQFF
TGTGCCAGCAGTACAGCGGGACTAGCGGGAAATGAGCAGTTCTTC
>TRBV11-2|TRBD2|-|TRBJ2-7
CASSPGGGLSSYEQYF
TGTGCCAGCAGCCCGGGGGGGGGACTGAGCTCCTACGAGCAGTACTTC
>TRBV5-5|TRBD1|-|TRBJ1-5
CASSLQTGGSNQPQHF
TGTGCCAGCAGCTTACAGACAGGGGGAAGCAATCAGCCCCAGCATTTT
>TRBV7-2|TRBD1|-|TRBJ2-7
CASSAPRTGSYEQYF
TGTGCCAGCAGCGCGCCCAGGACAGGGTCCTACGAGCAGTACTTC
>TRBV19|-|-|TRBJ2-7
CASSIDRLGETYEQYF
TGTGCCAGTAGTATAGATCGCCTCGGGGAAACCTACGAGCAGTACTTC
>TRBV5-1|-|few|TRBJ1-3
CASSLEAGLKGNTIYF
TGCGCCAGCAGCTTGGAAGCGGGCCTAAAAGGAAACACCATATATTTT
>TRBV7-3|TRBD1|-|TRBJ2-5
CASSSGQGTSETQYF
TGTGCCAGCAGCTCCGGACAGGGGACTTCGGAGACCCAGTACTTC
>TRBV29-1|TRBD2|-|TRBJ2-7
CSVAGARIEEQYF
TGCAGCGTAGCGGGGGCGAGAATTGAAGAGCAGTACTTC
>TRBV18|-|-|TRBJ2-3
CASSPTGRGLSTDTQYF
TGTGCCAGCTCACCCACTGGGCGGGGACTTAGCACAGATACGCAGTATTTT
>TRBV19|-|-|TRBJ1-5
CASSMGGQGQPQHF
TGTGCCAGTAGTATGGGAGGACAAGGTCAGCCCCAGCATTTT
>TRBV4-2|-|-|TRBJ2-2
CASSQDPSTGELFF
TGTGCCAGCAGCCAAGACCCCAGTACCGGGGAGCTGTTTTTT
>TRBV2|-|-|TRBJ1-1
CASIFRWGLRNTEAFF
TGTGCCAGCATATTTCGGTGGGGACTCAGGAACACTGAAGCTTTCTTT
>TRBV4-1|-|-|TRBJ1-2
CASSQGVAVSTRGYTF
TGCGCCAGCAGCCAAGGTGTGGCAGTAAGTACCCGTGGCTACACCTTC